This T cell receptor beta chain was found in a study of T cell responses to AZD1222 COVID-19 vaccine. Study-level results: Among spike-specific TCRs, nearly half reportedly target unmutated variant regions.

Some clones are missing from TCRdb's copy, which holds only in-frame ones; the method was immunoSEQ multiplex PCR. The sample has about 180,000 clones, 70% to 90% seen once; the top ten hold 0.49%. The V gene's germline CDR1 is SGHDT and CDR2 YYEEEE. The CDR3 covers 14 residues. Trimming removed 4 bases from V and 3 bases from J; junction bases left unmatched: 3. Concerning this clone itself: What it binds is not known.

This sample comprised peripheral blood, obtained on day 0 of AZD1222 vaccination. This clonotype was obtained from an adult in good health. The chain joins TRBV5-6 to TRBJ1-4; TRBD1 matches at 7 bases. The CDR3 loop reads CASSPTGSNEKLFF. The CDR3 DNA follows: TGTGCCAGCAGCCCGACAGGGTCTAATGAAAAACTGTTTTTT.